One T cell receptor (beta chain) is described in this entry. Its cognate antigen is unknown. The sample belongs to a study of T cells in Graves' hyperthyroidism and ophthalmopathy. Regarding the study as a whole: A model using 13 V-J features told ophthalmopathy apart from stable hyperthyroidism. Among clonotypes expanded in thyroid above 0.001, most were also found in blood.

Trimming took off 0 bases at V and 10 bases at J, with 7 bases between the two ends. This CDR3 region has 12 residues. Germline loops: CDR1 LNHNV, CDR2 YYDKDF (reference sequence). Amplified regions were TCR beta CDR3 sequences from RNA transcripts. HTBI primers were employed in a first-round RT-PCR of the TCR CDR3. TCRdb used MiXCR to reprocess the multiplex PCR reads, holding one entry per CDR3 protein. Counted here are some 500,000 distinct CDR3 sequences, 15% to 20% occurring once; the ten biggest clones make up 25% to 30%. A NOSPECS grade of at least 4, a Clinical Activity Score of at least 3 and duration under 3 months were recorded in ophthalmopathy patients. Clinical symptoms, serum thyroxine, TRAb, thyroid ultrasound and orbital computed tomography established diagnosis.

The source of this sequence is a woman aged 25 to 39 with Graves' ophthalmopathy. Source material: blood. The chain carries TRBV15 and TRBJ2-1; possible D gene TRBD1, 5 bases. CDR3 sequence (DNA): TGTGCCACCAGCAGAGATTGGGGCGAGCAGTTCTTC. It specifies CATSRDWGEQFF.